The 19 T cell receptor beta chains in this list originate from one sample, sequenced in a study of identical twins. TCRdb fed the 5' RACE reads into MiXCR, producing one record per CDR3 protein. The data hold about 150,000 distinct CDR3 sequences, with roughly 3.5% observed a single time. Sequencing used memory T cells sorted from blood. The receptor set was obtained from a man aged 18-30 years in good health.

This clonotype came up many times. V usage is TRBV5-1 and J usage is TRBJ2-1; D perhaps matches TRBD2 (6 bases). There are 15 residues in the CDR3. Germline CDR1 SGHRS, CDR2 YFSETQ. With 0 bases removed from V and 6 bases from J, the gap between germline ends came to 13 bases. In nucleotides, the CDR3 is TGCGCCAGCAGCTTGGGGGGGGATCCACTCAATGAGCAGTTCTTC. It codes for CASSLGGDPLNEQFF.

There are many counts of this clonotype. The chain links TRBV7-2 to TRBJ2-5, with D maybe TRBD1 (6 bases). CDR1 is SGHTA, CDR2 FQGNSA, per germline. This CDR3 spans 13 amino acids. The ends were cut back, 5 bases at V and 5 bases at J, with 12 bases in the middle. CDR3 protein: CASSPGTMETQYF. CDR3 nucleotide sequence: TGTGCCAGCAGCCCAGGGACAATGGAGACCCAGTACTTC. Drawing the rest from reference TRBV7-2 and TRBJ2-5, the complete variable domain is GAGVSQSPSNKVTEKGKDVELRCDPISGHTALYWYRQSLGQGLEFLIYFQGNSAPDKSGLPSDRFSAERTGGSVSTLTIQRTQQEDSAVYLCASSPGTMETQYFGPGTRLLVL.

This clonotype came up many times. The V and J genes are TRBV20-1 and TRBJ1-1; TRBD1 matches at 7 bases. Germline V CDR1 and CDR2: DFQATT, SNEGSKA (reference sequence). The CDR3 covers 12 residues. The CDR3 reads CSPGQRATEAFF. The CDR3 coding sequence is TGCAGCCCGGGACAGAGGGCCACTGAAGCTTTCTTT.

This chain uses TRBV6-5 with TRBJ1-1; no clear D. This CDR3 region has 13 residues. Germline V lookup: CDR1 MNHEY, CDR2 SVGAGI. V lost 3 bases to trimming and J lost 1 base, with 6 bases between them. CDR3 in DNA: TGTGCCAGCAGTTATAAGGGGAACACTGAAGCTTTCTTT. This sequence encodes CASSYKGNTEAFF.

This clonotype was detected many times. For the CDR3, the DNA is TGTGCCAGCAGCCAAGAGTGGACTAGTAATGAGCAGTTCTTC. It is translated as CASSQEWTSNEQFF. The V gene is TRBV3-1, the J gene TRBJ2-1; 7 bases agree with TRBD2. The CDR3 totals 14 residues. V trimming: 0 bases; J trimming: 7 bases; junction bases outside the gene matches: 3. Per the germline V gene, CDR1 is LGHDT and CDR2 is YNNKEL (reference sequence).

This clonotype was observed at least ten times. The J gene is TRBJ2-2, the V gene TRBV5-1; 15 positions agree with TRBD2. The CDR3 totals 19 residues. Germline V CDR1 and CDR2: SGHRS, YFSETQ. V lost 3 bases, J lost 2 bases, and 8 bases stayed unmatched. The CDR3 region has the DNA TGCGCCAGCAGCTCCAGGGGGACTAGCGGGAGGATAAACACCGGGGAGCTGTTTTTT. Encoded protein: CASSSRGTSGRINTGELFF.

This rearrangement joins TRBV18 to TRBJ2-7; TRBD1 matches 7 bases. Germline CDR1 reads KGHSH; CDR2 reads LQKENI. The length of the CDR3 is 15 residues. V trimming: 3 bases; J trimming: 4 bases; junction bases outside the gene matches: 9. The CDR3 DNA sequence: TGTGCCAGCTCACCCTACTCCGGGACAGAATACGAGCAGTACGTC. Translated, it gives CASSPYSGTEYEQYV.

This clonotype was recorded many times. The gene calls are TRBV20-1 and TRBJ1-2; 10 bases match TRBD1. From germline, CDR1 is DFQATT and CDR2 SNEGSKA (reference sequence). With 3 bases clipped from V and 5 bases from J, the junction kept 12 bases outside the gene matches. The CDR3 consists of 16 residues. As DNA, the CDR3 is TGCAGTGCTAGGCCGGGGACAGGGGCCCATACGTATGGCTACACCTTC. Translated, it gives CSARPGTGAHTYGYTF.

This clonotype was detected ten times or more. CDR3 coding DNA: TGCAGCGCCGGGAGGAGTGTACGGGATGAGCAGTTCTTC. Translating it yields CSAGRSVRDEQFF. The genes are TRBV29-1 and TRBJ2-1, with 7 bases matching TRBD2. The CDR3 sequence is 13 residues long. After removal of 7 bases from V and 8 bases from J, the junction contained 11 bases not matched to a gene. The germline V gene has CDR1 SQVTM and CDR2 ANQGSEA.

Ten or more counts support this clonotype. V and J are TRBV6-1 and TRBJ2-6; 7 nucleotides agree with TRBD1. This CDR3 is 17 amino acids long. The trim removed 7 bases at V and 2 bases at J, leaving 11 bases unmatched. Germline CDR1 is MNHNS and CDR2 is SASEGT. In DNA, the CDR3 is TGTGCCAGCACCCAAACAGGGGTTGTTACTGGGGCCAACGTCCTGACTTTC. It codes for CASTQTGVVTGANVLTF.

This clonotype was seen ten or more times. The chain couples TRBV20-1 to TRBJ2-2; possible D gene TRBD1, 6 bases. CDR3 length: 12 amino acids. Germline loops: CDR1 DFQATT, CDR2 SNEGSKA (reference sequence). CDR3 sequence reads: CSSGVAPGELFF. The CDR3, as DNA: TGCAGCTCAGGGGTCGCCCCCGGGGAGCTGTTTTTT.

The table lists this clonotype with a few counts. The genes are TRBV27 and TRBJ2-6; 8 nucleotides match TRBD1. With V trimmed by 4 bases and J by 4 bases, 9 bases remained unmatched. The germline CDR1 and CDR2 sequences are MNHEY and SMNVEV (reference sequence). CDR3 length: 17 residues. CDR3 amino acids: CASSYGQGAPGANVLTF. The CDR3 DNA reads as TGTGCCAGCAGTTACGGGCAGGGGGCGCCGGGGGCCAACGTCCTGACTTTC.

This clonotype showed up many times. The rearrangement uses TRBV4-1 and TRBJ1-2; TRBD1 agrees at 8 bases. This CDR3 spans 19 amino acids. V gave up 0 bases and J gave up 8 bases; unmatched junction bases: 20. The V gene's germline CDR1 is MGHRA and CDR2 YSYEKL. CDR3 protein: CASSQDLGNNRGYSQGYTF. In DNA, the CDR3 is TGCGCCAGCAGCCAAGATCTGGGGAATAACAGGGGGTATAGTCAAGGCTACACCTTC.

This clonotype was seen many times. The chain recombines TRBV20-1 with TRBJ2-7; 7 positions agree with TRBD1. CDR1 DFQATT and CDR2 SNEGSKA come from the germline V gene (reference sequence). CDR3 length: 13 amino acids. CDR3 sequence: CSGTGANTYEQYF. For the CDR3, the DNA is TGCAGCGGCACAGGGGCAAACACCTACGAGCAGTACTTC.

This clonotype was recorded many times. The V gene is TRBV6-6, the J gene TRBJ1-5; D remains ambiguous. The V gene's germline CDR1 is MNHNY and CDR2 SVGAGI (reference sequence). Trimming took 5 bases from V and 7 from J, leaving 12 bases between them. The CDR3 is 13 amino acids. The CDR3 bases are TGTGCCAGCAGTAAAGGGTATGGACAGCCCCAGCATTTT. Residues: CASSKGYGQPQHF.

This clonotype came up many times. The chain employs TRBV28 and TRBJ2-1; 10 nucleotides match TRBD2. From germline, CDR1 is MDHEN and CDR2 SYDVKM. The CDR3 is made up of 16 amino acids. After removal of 10 bases from V and 4 bases from J, the junction contained 13 bases not matched to a gene. The CDR3: CATLNEREGLYNEQFF. The DNA of the CDR3 is TGTGCCACCCTAAATGAGCGGGAGGGCCTATACAATGAGCAGTTCTTC.

On this clonotype itself: With a much larger clone just one base away, this may be a read error. The chain couples TRBV7-6 to TRBJ2-5, with 7 bases identical to TRBD2. In germline, CDR1 is SGHVS, CDR2 FNYEAQ. The CDR3 has 16 amino acids. The CDR3 DNA sequence: TGTGCCAGCAGCTCCCTACTTGGGGGAGGGAGCGAGACCCGGTACTTC. Translated: CASSSLLGGGSETRYF.

This clonotype has at least ten counts. This chain connects TRBV3-1 to TRBJ2-5; 12 bases agree with TRBD1. The ends lost 6 bases at V and 8 bases at J; junction bases unmatched: 7. This CDR3 spans 14 amino acids. Germline loops: CDR1 LGHDT, CDR2 YNNKEL (reference sequence). Written as DNA, the CDR3 is TGTGCCAGCAGTCCGGGACAGGGGGCGTCCACCCAGTACTTC. Its protein product is CASSPGQGASTQYF.

This clonotype was observed many times. This rearrangement joins TRBV20-1 to TRBJ2-5, with 8 bases that match TRBD1. The CDR3 length is 16 residues. CDR1 is DFQATT, CDR2 SNEGSKA, per germline (reference sequence). Losses at the gene ends were 1 base for V and 1 base for J; bases not matched to a gene: 8. Written as DNA, the CDR3 is TGCAGTGCTAGAGGGACAGGGAGTTTGTTCCAAGAGACCCAGTACTTC. Translating gives CSARGTGSLFQETQYF.